Below, one T cell receptor beta chain is given with its context. This sample is part of a study of human T cells and chemical hapten exposure. Study context: Patients, largely female, had alopecia areata, totalis or universalis.

CDR1 and CDR2 (germline): SGHVS, FNYEAQ. With V trimmed by 3 bases and J by 5 bases, 10 bases remained unmatched. The CDR3 runs 16 residues. Time point of the sample: patch test 1, 2 weeks after DPC sensitization. The treatment denotes: therapeutic diphenylcyclopropenone sensitization with weekly scalp DPC. TCRdb used MiXCR to reprocess the RACE reads, holding one entry per CDR3 protein. The table lists 80,000 or so distinct CDR3 sequences, about 10% of them singletons. The input for sequencing was whole blood, taken in connection with sensitization to the hapten diphenylcyclopropenone (DPC). The receptor was derived from a woman in her forties or fifties with alopecia areata. Some clones in this sample may be carry-over from other donors' samples. The chain recombines TRBV7-6 with TRBJ2-3, with 8 bases that match TRBD2. The CDR3 loop is CASSLVTGGPRDTQYF. The CDR3 bases are TGTGCCAGCAGCTTGGTTACGGGAGGGCCCAGAGATACGCAGTATTTT.